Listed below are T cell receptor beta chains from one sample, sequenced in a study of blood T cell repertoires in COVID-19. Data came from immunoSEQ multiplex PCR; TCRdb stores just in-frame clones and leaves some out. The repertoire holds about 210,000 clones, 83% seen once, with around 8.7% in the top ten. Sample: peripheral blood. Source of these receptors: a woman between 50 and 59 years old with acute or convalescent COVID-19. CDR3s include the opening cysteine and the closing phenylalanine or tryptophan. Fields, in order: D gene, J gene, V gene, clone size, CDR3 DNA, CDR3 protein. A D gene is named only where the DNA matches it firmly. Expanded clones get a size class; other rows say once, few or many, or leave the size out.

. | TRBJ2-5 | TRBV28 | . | TGTGCCAGCACCCCGCTCGGTCAAGAGACCCAGTACTTC | CASTPLGQETQYF
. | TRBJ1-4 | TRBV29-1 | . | TGCAGCGTTGCAGACTTTTATACTAATGAAAAACTGTTTTTT | CSVADFYTNEKLFF
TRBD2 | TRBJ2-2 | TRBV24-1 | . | TGTGCCACCAGTGATCACGGGACTAGCGGGAGTATGTCGAACACCGGGGAGCTGTTTTTT | CATSDHGTSGSMSNTGELFF
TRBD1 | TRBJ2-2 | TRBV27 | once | TGTGCCAGCAGTCACCTCCGGACAGGGGGCCCCGGGGAGCTGTTTTTT | CASSHLRTGGPGELFF
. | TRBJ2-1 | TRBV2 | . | TGTGCCAGCAGTTTTAGCGGAGAAACCTACAATGAGCAGTTCTTC | CASSFSGETYNEQFF
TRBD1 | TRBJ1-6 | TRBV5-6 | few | TGTGCCAGCAGCTCCGACAGGGAAAATTCACCCCTCCACTTT | CASSSDRENSPLHF
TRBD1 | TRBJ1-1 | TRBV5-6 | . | TGTGCCAGCAGCGTAGGACAGGGGCTCGAAGCTTTCTTT | CASSVGQGLEAFF
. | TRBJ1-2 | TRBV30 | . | TGTGCCTGGAACCAGGTAAACTATGGCTACACCTTC | CAWNQVNYGYTF
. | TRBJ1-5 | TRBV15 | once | TGTGCCACCAGCAGAGATCGACAGAGTAATCAGCCCCAGCATTTT | CATSRDRQSNQPQHF
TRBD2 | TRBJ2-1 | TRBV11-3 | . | TGTGCCAGCAGCTTAGCAGGGTTAGCGGGGAATGAGCAGTTCTTC | CASSLAGLAGNEQFF
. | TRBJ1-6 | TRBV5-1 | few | TGCGCCAGCAGCTTGGCTCTAGGAATGAGTTCACCCCTCCACTTT | CASSLALGMSSPLHF
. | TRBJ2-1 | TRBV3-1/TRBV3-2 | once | TGTGCCAGCAGCCAACTAGGGGATGAGCAGTTCTTC | CASSQLGDEQFF
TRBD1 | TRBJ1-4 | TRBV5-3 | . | TGTGCCAGAAGCGGGGGGACAGGCAATGAAAAACTGTTTTTT | CARSGGTGNEKLFF
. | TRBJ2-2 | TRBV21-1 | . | TGTGCCAGCAGCAAAGGAACTAGGCATAGTGGCACCGGGGAGCTGTTTTTT | CASSKGTRHSGTGELFF
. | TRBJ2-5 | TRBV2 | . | TGTGCCAGCAGTGCAATCAGGGTTGAAGAGACCCAGTACTTC | CASSAIRVEETQYF
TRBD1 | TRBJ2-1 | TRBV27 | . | TGTGCCAGCAGTCCGGGACAGGGAACAAGGTCGGAGCAGTTCTTC | CASSPGQGTRSEQFF
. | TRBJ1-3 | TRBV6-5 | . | TGTGCCAGCAGCCCCCCTCGCGGGATCGGAAACACCATATATTTT | CASSPPRGIGNTIYF